This passage covers 29 T cell receptor beta chains from one sample sequenced in a study of T cell responses to AZD1222 COVID-19 vaccine. Clones were sequenced by immunoSEQ multiplex PCR, and TCRdb holds only the in-frame ones, with some missing. The sample contains approximately 110,000 clones, about 92% of which appear only once. The source material was peripheral blood, sampled on day 0 of AZD1222 vaccination. Receptors originate from an adult in good health.

The chain joins TRBV28 to TRBJ1-2, with a tentative D call TRBD1 (6 bases). Germline values: CDR1 MDHEN, CDR2 SYDVKM. This CDR3 region has 14 residues. V dropped 6 bases and J dropped 6 bases, with 17 bases sitting between them. In DNA form, the CDR3 reads TGTGCCAGCAGCCCACCTCAGGGGTGGAATGGCTACACCTTC. It codes for CASSPPQGWNGYTF.

This chain uses TRBV27 with TRBJ1-4; D is undetermined. CDR1 is MNHEY and CDR2 is SMNVEV in the germline V gene (reference sequence). CDR3 length: 13 residues. The V end was cut by 6 bases, the J end by 4 bases, with 9 bases between. CDR3 nucleotides: TGTGCCAGCAGCACCAGGCTTAATGAAAAACTGTTTTTT. It encodes CASSTRLNEKLFF. Full variable domain (rest looked up from reference TRBV27 and TRBJ1-4): EAQVTQNPRYLITVTGKKLTVTCSQNMNHEYMSWYRQDPGLGLRQIYYSMNVEVTDKGDVPEGYKVSRKEKRNFPLILESPSPNQTSLYFCASSTRLNEKLFFGSGTQLSVL.

In its sample, this clone was seen a few times. This chain uses TRBV7-3 with TRBJ1-1; D call uncertain. Per the germline V gene, CDR1 is SGHTA and CDR2 is FQGTGA. Deletions cut 1 base from V and 8 bases from J, with 11 bases between. The CDR3 is made up of 13 amino acids. The CDR3 DNA reads as TGTGCCAGCAGCTTAAATGTAGCGGGGGAAGCTTTCTTT. Protein sequence: CASSLNVAGEAFF.

The genes are TRBV7-2 and TRBJ1-5, with 8 bases aligning to TRBD1. The V segment lost 5 bases and the J segment 6 bases; nucleotides outside the gene matches: 9. The CDR3 sequence is 15 residues long. CDR1 is SGHTA, CDR2 FQGNSA, per germline. The CDR3 here is CASSPQGAPGQPQHF. As DNA, the CDR3 is TGTGCCAGCAGCCCCCAGGGGGCGCCGGGTCAGCCCCAGCATTTT.

This clone was counted once. J is TRBJ2-7 and V is TRBV2; the D is unclear. The CDR3 spans 12 residues. The V gene lost 8 bases and the J gene lost 0 bases, with 8 bases spanning the gap. Germline V gives CDR1 SNHLY, CDR2 FYNNEI. CDR3 bases: TGTGCCAGCGGCCCTAACTCCTACGAGCAGTACTTC. This codes for CASGPNSYEQYF. Complete variable domain (other parts from reference TRBV2 and TRBJ2-7): EPEVTQTPSHQVTQMGQEVILRCVPISNHLYFYWYRQILGQKVEFLVSFYNNEISEKSEIFDDQFSVERPDGSNFTLKIRSTKLEDSAMYFCASGPNSYEQYFGPGTRLTVT.

This chain joins TRBV11-2 and TRBJ2-1; 11 bases map to TRBD2. The CDR3 totals 16 residues. After removal of 5 bases from V and 6 bases from J, the junction contained 9 bases not matched to a gene. Germline CDR1 is SGHAT and CDR2 is FQNNGV. The CDR3 DNA reads TGTGCCAGCAGCCCCACTAGCGGGGGAACAGGCAATGAGCAGTTCTTC. Translating gives CASSPTSGGTGNEQFF.

This sequence joins TRBV6-4 and TRBJ1-1, with D possibly matching TRBD1 (6 bases). This CDR3 comprises 14 residues. The germline V gene has CDR1 MRHNA and CDR2 SNTAGT. Trimming removed 6 bases at V and 1 base at J, with 12 bases between. The CDR3 region has the DNA TGTGCCAGCAGCAGAACGACAGGGAACACTGAAGCTTTCTTT. Residues: CASSRTTGNTEAFF.

This chain joins TRBV30 and TRBJ1-1; 8 bases fit TRBD1. The V gene's germline CDR1 is GTSNPN and CDR2 SVGIG (reference sequence). V shed 3 bases, J shed 5 bases, and the junction held 8 bases outside the gene matches. This CDR3 contains 14 residues. CDR3 nucleotide sequence: TGTGCCTGGAGAGCAGGGGGCGCGGGTACTGAAGCTTTCTTT. As protein: CAWRAGGAGTEAFF.

This chain uses TRBV7-9 with TRBJ2-1; 7 bases are shared with TRBD2. V trimming: 10 bases; J trimming: 4 bases; junction bases outside the gene matches: 7. From germline, CDR1 is SEHNR and CDR2 FQNEAQ (reference sequence). The CDR3 length is 13 residues. CDR3 region: CATKRGEYNEQFF. In DNA, the CDR3 is TGTGCCACCAAGCGGGGAGAATACAATGAGCAGTTCTTC. Together with reference TRBV7-9 and TRBJ2-1, the CDR3 gives the full variable domain: DTGVSQNPRHKITKRGQNVTFRCDPISEHNRLYWYRQTLGQGPEFLTYFQNEAQLEKSRLLSDRFSAERPKGSFSTLEIQRTEQGDSAMYLCATKRGEYNEQFFGPGTRLTVL.

The chain links TRBV19 to TRBJ2-5; 9 bases are shared with TRBD2. Trimming removed 5 bases from V and 5 bases from J; junction bases left unmatched: 12. This CDR3 spans 16 amino acids. The V gene's germline CDR1 is LNHDA and CDR2 SQIVND (reference sequence). In nucleotides, the CDR3 is TGTGCCAGTAGTCGCCAGCGGGGGGCTGAGGGTGAGACCCAGTACTTC. This gives the protein CASSRQRGAEGETQYF.

This clone was seen a handful of times. The chain combines TRBV4-2 with TRBJ2-5, with 10 bases aligning to TRBD2. This CDR3 is built from 17 residues. Looked up from germline, CDR1 is LGHNA and CDR2 is YNFKEQ. The V and J ends lost 2 bases and 2 bases, in that order; junction bases with no gene match: 8. The CDR3 loop reads CASSQPSSGRPQETQYF. CDR3 nucleotides: TGTGCCAGCAGCCAACCGTCTAGCGGGAGACCTCAAGAGACCCAGTACTTC.

J is TRBJ2-7 and V is TRBV5-4; TRBD1 matches 9 bases. V lost 1 base to trimming and J lost 1 base; unmatched junction nucleotides: 3. CDR3 length: 15 amino acids. CDR1 and CDR2 from the germline V gene are SGHNT and YYREEE (reference sequence). The CDR3 DNA reads TGTGCCAGCAGCTTGAGGGACAGGGTTTCCTACGAGCAGTACTTC. Translation gives CASSLRDRVSYEQYF.

The rearrangement links TRBV5-1 to TRBJ1-5; a possible D gene is TRBD1 (5 bases). Trimming removed 5 bases at V and 0 bases at J, with 12 bases between. The V gene's germline CDR1 is SGHRS and CDR2 YFSETQ. This CDR3 is 15 amino acids long. The CDR3 DNA reads TGCGCCAGCAGGGGCGGGACGGATAGCAATCAGCCCCAGCATTTT. It codes for CASRGGTDSNQPQHF.

This chain joins TRBV4-3 and TRBJ2-3, with TRBD2 matching 8 bases. The CDR3 contains 17 residues. V lost 0 bases to trimming and J lost 5 bases; unmatched junction nucleotides: 10. Germline V gene lookup returns CDR1 LGHNA and CDR2 YSLEER. For the CDR3, the DNA is TGCGCCAGCAGCCAAGATCGGAGCGGGGGAGGGATAGATACGCAGTATTTT. Residues: CASSQDRSGGGIDTQYF.

This chain links TRBV6-5 with TRBJ2-2; no clear D. The germline CDR1 and CDR2 sequences are MNHEY and SVGAGI. The V end lost 0 bases, the J end lost 0 bases, and 8 bases lay between the germline ends. The CDR3 consists of 16 residues. The CDR3 loop is CASSYSNPANTGELFF. The CDR3, as DNA: TGTGCCAGCAGTTACTCGAATCCAGCGAACACCGGGGAGCTGTTTTTT.

This clone was picked up one time. The chain uses TRBV7-2 and TRBJ2-2; D might be TRBD1 (5 bases). This CDR3 has 15 residues. Germline loops: CDR1 SGHTA, CDR2 FQGNSA. V lost 6 bases, J lost 1 base, and 12 bases lay in between. The CDR3 DNA reads TGTGCCAGCAGAACCCAGGGTATGAACACCGGGGAGCTGTTTTTT. Its protein product is CASRTQGMNTGELFF.

This chain connects TRBV6-5 to TRBJ1-3, with D perhaps matching TRBD1 (5 bases). CDR1 and CDR2 (germline): MNHEY, SVGAGI. V dropped 6 bases and J dropped 0 bases, with 12 bases sitting between them. There are 15 residues in the CDR3. The CDR3 loop reads CASSPGTASGNTIYF. CDR3 sequence (DNA): TGTGCCAGCAGCCCCGGGACTGCCTCTGGAAACACCATATATTTT.

V usage is TRBV27 and J usage is TRBJ2-3; 9 bases are a match to TRBD2. Trimming took 2 bases from V and 0 from J; bases not matched to a gene: 6. Germline CDR1 reads MNHEY; CDR2 reads SMNVEV (reference sequence). The CDR3 covers 17 residues. CDR3 sequence reads: CASSLTPAGGSTDTQYF. The CDR3 nucleotides read TGTGCCAGCAGTTTAACCCCAGCGGGGGGTAGCACAGATACGCAGTATTTT.

The rearrangement joins TRBV7-9 to TRBJ1-1; D is possibly TRBD1 (5 bases). Trimming stripped 7 bases from V and 5 bases from J, with 20 bases between. There are 15 residues in the CDR3. Germline V lookup: CDR1 SEHNR, CDR2 FQNEAQ (reference sequence). The CDR3 sequence is CASTLGAGTETEAFF. CDR3 nucleotide sequence: TGTGCCAGCACCCTAGGGGCAGGGACTGAAACTGAAGCTTTCTTT.

This clone was found a few times. J is TRBJ1-5 and V is TRBV4-3; D gene ambiguous. This CDR3 has 14 residues. Trimming took 2 bases from V and 4 from J, leaving 9 bases between them. In germline, CDR1 is LGHNA, CDR2 YSLEER. The CDR3 here is CASSQLGRNQPQHF. The CDR3 DNA is TGCGCCAGCAGCCAATTAGGCCGGAATCAGCCCCAGCATTTT.

This sequence joins TRBV5-1 and TRBJ1-2; 9 bases agree with TRBD1. From germline, CDR1 is SGHRS and CDR2 YFSETQ. The CDR3 covers 15 residues. Germline trimming cut 4 bases from V and 7 bases from J; bases unmatched to any gene: 11. In DNA, the CDR3 is TGCGCCAGCAGCGGGGGCGGGACAGGGTCATCTGGCTACACCTTC. This translates into CASSGGGTGSSGYTF.

This chain connects TRBV5-6 to TRBJ2-2; 8 bases are shared with TRBD1. V gave up 6 bases and J gave up 0 bases; unmatched junction bases: 13. There are 18 residues in the CDR3. In germline, CDR1 is SGHDT, CDR2 YYEEEE. CDR3 protein: CASKPGGLGNSNTGELFF. CDR3 DNA sequence: TGTGCCAGCAAGCCAGGGGGCTTAGGTAACTCGAACACCGGGGAGCTGTTTTTT.

This clone was seen just once. Written as DNA, the CDR3 is TGCGCCAGCAGCCAAGTGCAGGGAATAGATACGCAGTATTTT. Translation: CASSQVQGIDTQYF. The rearrangement joins TRBV4-3 to TRBJ2-3; D possibly corresponds to TRBD1 (5 bases). Trimming removed 1 base from V and 5 bases from J, with 10 bases in between. The germline gives CDR1 LGHNA, CDR2 YSLEER. This CDR3 is built from 14 residues.

This clone appeared a single time. The V gene is TRBV29-1, the J gene TRBJ1-4; D is ambiguous. V shed 5 bases and J shed 5 bases, with 12 bases lying between them. Germline CDR1 is SQVTM and CDR2 is ANQGSEA. The CDR3 runs to 13 residues. The CDR3 loop is CSVLFTANEKLFF. The CDR3 nucleotides are TGCAGCGTTCTATTTACAGCAAATGAAAAACTGTTTTTT.

The rearrangement links TRBV7-8 to TRBJ2-5; the match to TRBD1 covers 8 bases. Germline lookup yields CDR1 SGHVS and CDR2 FQNEAQ. The CDR3 sequence is 15 residues long. The trim removed 3 bases at V and 2 bases at J, leaving 5 bases unmatched. CDR3 in DNA: TGTGCCAGCAGCTTTACAGGGGGTATTCAAGAGACCCAGTACTTC. Its translation is CASSFTGGIQETQYF.

The V gene is TRBV30, the J gene TRBJ1-5; maybe TRBD1 (6 bases). The V gene lost 4 bases and the J gene lost 1 base, with 17 bases spanning the gap. Germline V gene sequence: CDR1 GTSNPN, CDR2 SVGIG (reference sequence). The CDR3 extends over 16 amino acids. This CDR3 reads CAWNSGQRRSNQPQHF. CDR3 DNA sequence: TGTGCCTGGAACTCGGGACAACGAAGGAGCAATCAGCCCCAGCATTTT.

J is TRBJ2-1 and V is TRBV11-3; D is possibly TRBD1 (5 bases). Germline CDR1 reads SGHNT; CDR2 reads YENEEA. V was clipped by 2 bases and J by 9 bases, with 14 bases between them. The CDR3 covers 14 residues. For the CDR3, the DNA is TGTGCCAGCAGCTTAAAGGGGCGGCAGACTGAGCAGTTCTTC. It specifies CASSLKGRQTEQFF.

V is TRBV19 and J is TRBJ2-7; maybe TRBD1 (6 bases). CDR3 size: 14 residues. V gave up 6 bases and J gave up 4 bases, with 16 bases separating them. Germline CDR1 reads LNHDA; CDR2 reads SQIVND (reference sequence). CDR3 nucleotide sequence: TGTGCCAGTAGCCCCGAGACAGGTAATTACGAGCAGTACTTC. Its protein is CASSPETGNYEQYF.

The CDR3 DNA reads as TGTGCCACCAGCAGATCCCCTAGCGGGAATGGTATGCAGTATTTT. Translation: CATSRSPSGNGMQYF. The genes are TRBV15 and TRBJ2-3; the match to TRBD2 covers 9 bases. This CDR3 is built from 15 residues. Per germline, CDR1 LNHNV and CDR2 YYDKDF (reference sequence). The ends lost 2 bases at V and 11 bases at J; junction bases unmatched: 11.